This T cell receptor beta chain was sequenced for a study of blood T cell repertoires in COVID-19. Across the study: Spain, Italy and the United States supplied samples that represented acute and convalescent COVID-19. The cDNA or gDNA used as material had been derived from T cells, B-cell-depleted T cells, or PBMCs.

Original data processing: Nucleated cell number was recorded as an estimate derived from reference gene primer amplification. Using immunoSEQ multiplex PCR, the repertoire was profiled, and TCRdb retains in-frame clones only, with some absent. The DNA gave D and trimming, while V, J and clone size come from that table. The data hold 35,000 to 50,000 clones, with over 80% observed a single time. This clone has just a few counts. This CDR3 has 19 amino acids. Germline CDR1 is SGHAT and CDR2 is FQNNGV. Trimming cost V 5 bases and J 0 bases, with 24 bases left between them. The source material was peripheral blood. The TCR was taken from a woman younger than 45 in a cohort sampled during active COVID-19. The chain carries TRBV11-2 and TRBJ2-3; TRBD1 is a possible D gene (7 bases). The CDR3 coding sequence is TGTGCCAGCAGCCAAGGGACAGCCGGAACGGGACTCAGCACAGATACGCAGTATTTT. Protein product: CASSQGTAGTGLSTDTQYF.